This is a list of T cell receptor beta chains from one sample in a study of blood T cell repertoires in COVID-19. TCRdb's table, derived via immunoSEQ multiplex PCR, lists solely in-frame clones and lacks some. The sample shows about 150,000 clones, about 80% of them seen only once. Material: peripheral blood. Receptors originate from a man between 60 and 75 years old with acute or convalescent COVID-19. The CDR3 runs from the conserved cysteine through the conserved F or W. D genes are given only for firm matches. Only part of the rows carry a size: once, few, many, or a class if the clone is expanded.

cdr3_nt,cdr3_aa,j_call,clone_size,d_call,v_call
TGTGCCAGCAGTTCCGTCACTCAACCCCAGGGGTTCTTC,CASSSVTQPQGFF,TRBJ2-1,.,.,TRBV6-2/TRBV6-3
TGTGCCAGCAGACCTGACAGGGACACTGAAGCTTTCTTT,CASRPDRDTEAFF,TRBJ1-1,.,TRBD1,TRBV6-5
TGCAGTGCCCGAGCTAACTATGGCTACACCTTC,CSARANYGYTF,TRBJ1-2,.,.,TRBV20-1
TGTGCCAGCAGTTACCTTGCGGGGACAGCGCAAGAGACCCAGTACTTC,CASSYLAGTAQETQYF,TRBJ2-5,.,.,TRBV6-2/TRBV6-3
TGTGCCAGACGACAGACTAGCGAGCAGTACTTC,CARRQTSEQYF,TRBJ2-7,.,.,TRBV14
TGTGCCAGCTCCCTAACAGATACGCAGTATTTT,CASSLTDTQYF,TRBJ2-3,once,.,TRBV7-9
TGTGCCAGCAGTGCGGGCCCGGGGGCTGAAGCTTTCTTT,CASSAGPGAEAFF,TRBJ1-1,.,.,TRBV6-4
TGTGCCAGTAGCCAGAGGGCGGGGGGCCGACCAGATACGCAGTATTTT,CASSQRAGGRPDTQYF,TRBJ2-3,.,TRBD2,TRBV19
TGTGCCAGCAGGGCTAGCGGGGCCCCCACAGATACGCAGTATTTT,CASRASGAPTDTQYF,TRBJ2-3,once,TRBD2,TRBV27
TGTGCCAGCTGCAGGGGGGCCCAGGGCGATGAGCAGTTCTTC,CASCRGAQGDEQFF,TRBJ2-1,few,.,TRBV7-9
TGCGCCAGCAGCTTGGGGCGAGGGACAGTGAACACTGAAGCTTTCTTT,CASSLGRGTVNTEAFF,TRBJ1-1,.,TRBD1,TRBV5-1
TGTGCCAGCTCACCCCCTGTGGGCGGGGTCCTTTACAATGAGCAGTTCTTC,CASSPPVGGVLYNEQFF,TRBJ2-1,.,.,TRBV18
TGTGCCAGCAGTTCAGGACAGGTTACTGAAGCTTTTTTT,CASSSGQVTEAFF,TRBJ1-1,.,TRBD1,TRBV12-3/TRBV12-4
TGTGCCAGCAGTGAAACTCTGACAGGGCCAAACACTGAAGCTTTCTTT,CASSETLTGPNTEAFF,TRBJ1-1,few,TRBD1,TRBV6-1
TGTGCCAGCAGCCCCTCCAGGGGGCGGACTAATGAAAAACTGTTTTTT,CASSPSRGRTNEKLFF,TRBJ1-4,.,TRBD1,TRBV7-8
TGTGCCAGCAGCTCCGGACTAGCGGGGGAGACCCAGTACTTC,CASSSGLAGETQYF,TRBJ2-5,.,TRBD2,TRBV11-2
TGCGCCAGCAGCCGGGACAGGAGATCCTACGAGCAGTACTTC,CASSRDRRSYEQYF,TRBJ2-7,few,TRBD1,TRBV5-1
TGTGCCAGCAGTCCCCGCAAGGAGGGAGGTGAAAAACTGTTTTTT,CASSPRKEGGEKLFF,TRBJ1-4,few,.,TRBV27
TGTGCCAGCATATCGGGAGGGGGCATATATTTT,CASISGGGIYF,TRBJ1-3,few,.,TRBV28
TGTGCCAGCAGGGGGCCATACAACACTGAAGCTTTCTTT,CASRGPYNTEAFF,TRBJ1-1,once,.,TRBV7-9
TGTGCCAGTAGTTCCCACGCAGGGGCCTCGCCCGCTGGGGCCAACGTCCTGACTTTC,CASSSHAGASPAGANVLTF,TRBJ2-6,.,.,TRBV19
TGTGCCAGTAGTATAGATCAGTACGTACAAGCTTTCTTT,CASSIDQYVQAFF,TRBJ1-1,.,.,TRBV19
TGTGCCAGCAGTCGCACCCCAGGGGACCTTAATGAAAAACTGTTTTTT,CASSRTPGDLNEKLFF,TRBJ1-4,.,.,TRBV4-2